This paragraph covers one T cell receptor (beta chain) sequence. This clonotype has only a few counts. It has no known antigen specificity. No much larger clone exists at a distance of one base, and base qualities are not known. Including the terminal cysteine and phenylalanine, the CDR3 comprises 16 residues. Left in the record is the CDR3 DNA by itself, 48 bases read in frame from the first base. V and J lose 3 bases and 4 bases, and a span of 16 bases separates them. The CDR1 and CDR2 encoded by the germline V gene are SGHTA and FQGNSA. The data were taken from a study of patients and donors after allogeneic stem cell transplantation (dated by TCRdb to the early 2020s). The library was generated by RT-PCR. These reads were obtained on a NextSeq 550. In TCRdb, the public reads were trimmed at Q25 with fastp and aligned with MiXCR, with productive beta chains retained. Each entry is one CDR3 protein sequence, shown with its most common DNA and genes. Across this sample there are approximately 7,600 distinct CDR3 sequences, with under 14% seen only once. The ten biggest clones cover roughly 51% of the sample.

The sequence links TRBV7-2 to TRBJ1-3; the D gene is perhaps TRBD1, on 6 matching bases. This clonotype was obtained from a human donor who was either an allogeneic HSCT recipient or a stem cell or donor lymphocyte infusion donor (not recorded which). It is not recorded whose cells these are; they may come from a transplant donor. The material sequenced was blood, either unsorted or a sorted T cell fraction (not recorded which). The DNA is TGTGCCAGCAGCTTCGACAGGCCTCGCGCGGGAAACACCATATATTTT. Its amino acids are CASSFDRPRAGNTIYF.